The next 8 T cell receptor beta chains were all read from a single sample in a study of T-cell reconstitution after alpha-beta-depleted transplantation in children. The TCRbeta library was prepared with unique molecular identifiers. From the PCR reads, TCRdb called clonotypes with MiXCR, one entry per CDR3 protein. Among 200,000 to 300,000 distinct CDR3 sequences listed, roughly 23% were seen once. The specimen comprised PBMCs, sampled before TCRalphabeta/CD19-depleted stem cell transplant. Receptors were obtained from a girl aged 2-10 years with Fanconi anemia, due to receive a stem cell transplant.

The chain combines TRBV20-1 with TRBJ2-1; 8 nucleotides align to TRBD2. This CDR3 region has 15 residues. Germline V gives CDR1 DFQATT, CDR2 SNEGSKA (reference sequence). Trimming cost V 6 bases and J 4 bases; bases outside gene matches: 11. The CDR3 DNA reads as TGCAGTGCCACCAAACCCAGCGGGAGTTACAATGAGCAGTTCTTC. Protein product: CSATKPSGSYNEQFF.

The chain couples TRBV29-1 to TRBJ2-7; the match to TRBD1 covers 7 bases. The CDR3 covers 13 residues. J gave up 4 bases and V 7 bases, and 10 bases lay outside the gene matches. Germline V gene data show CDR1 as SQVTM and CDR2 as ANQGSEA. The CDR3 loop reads CSAQTGNVYEQYF. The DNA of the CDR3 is TGCAGCGCACAGACAGGGAACGTTTACGAGCAGTACTTC.

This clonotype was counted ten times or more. In nucleotides, the CDR3 is TGCGCCAGCAGCTTGGGTACTCTAGCGGACCGCTACGAGCAGTACTTC. Amino acids: CASSLGTLADRYEQYF. The chain carries TRBV5-1 and TRBJ2-7; the match to TRBD2 covers 7 bases. V dropped 0 bases and J dropped 3; count of bases not matched to a gene: 9. Germline CDR1 is SGHRS and CDR2 is YFSETQ. CDR3 length: 16 amino acids.

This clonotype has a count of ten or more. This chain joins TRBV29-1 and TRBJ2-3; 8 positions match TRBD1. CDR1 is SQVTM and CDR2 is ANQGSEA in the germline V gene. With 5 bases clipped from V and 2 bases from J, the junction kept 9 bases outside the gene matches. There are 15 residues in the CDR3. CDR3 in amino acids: CSVPLRTGITDTQYF. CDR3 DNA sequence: TGCAGCGTTCCCTTGCGGACAGGGATCACAGATACGCAGTATTTT.

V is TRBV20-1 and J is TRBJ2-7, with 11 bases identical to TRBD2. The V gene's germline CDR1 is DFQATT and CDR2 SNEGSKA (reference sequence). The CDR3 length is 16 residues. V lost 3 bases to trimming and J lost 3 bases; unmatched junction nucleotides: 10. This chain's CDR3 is CSASITSGGVDYEQYF. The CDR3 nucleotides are TGCAGTGCTAGTATCACTAGCGGGGGAGTAGACTACGAGCAGTACTTC.

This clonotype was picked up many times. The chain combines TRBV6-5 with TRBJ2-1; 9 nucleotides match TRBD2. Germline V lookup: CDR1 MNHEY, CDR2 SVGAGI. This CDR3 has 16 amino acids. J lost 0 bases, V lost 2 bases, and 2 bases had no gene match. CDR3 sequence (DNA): TGTGCCAGCAGTTACGTAGCGGGAGTCTCCTACAATGAGCAGTTCTTC. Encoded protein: CASSYVAGVSYNEQFF.

The CDR3 nucleotides read TGCAGTGCTGGCGCCGGGACAGGGGGTAATTCACCCCTCCACTTT. It specifies CSAGAGTGGNSPLHF. The chain links TRBV20-1 to TRBJ1-6; 11 bases agree with TRBD1. Germline CDR1 DFQATT, CDR2 SNEGSKA (reference sequence). Trimming took 5 bases from V and 6 from J; bases not matched to a gene: 6. This CDR3 is built from 15 residues.

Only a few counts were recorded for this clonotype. The CDR3 DNA sequence: TGTGCCAGCAGCAACCAACAGGGCGAGCAGTACTTC. Encoded protein: CASSNQQGEQYF. The chain joins TRBV21-1 to TRBJ2-7; the D call in the table, TRBD1, was not verified against the DNA. TRBV21-1 is termed a pseudogene. This CDR3 comprises 12 residues.